The 28 T cell receptor beta chains listed next were all sequenced from one sample in a study of blood T cell repertoires in COVID-19 (TCRdb year 2020). Libraries were prepared through the immunoSEQ multiplex PCR assay. The table comes from immuneACCESS by way of TCRdb, which keeps in-frame sequences with V and J called. Part of the clones is missing from these tables; in studies checked, under half for an unresolved V gene and the rest for unknown reasons. The sample table shows about 260,000 clones, and 80% to 90% are seen once. About 2.9% of the sample comes from the top ten. Material: PBMCs or T cells enriched from blood (not recorded which). Source of these receptors: a woman in her thirties or forties who had been exposed to COVID-19.

This clone was seen only once. The chain links TRBV11-2 to TRBJ2-2, with 7 bases identical to TRBD2. The length of the CDR3 is 15 residues. With 5 bases clipped from V and 5 bases from J, the junction kept 8 bases outside the gene matches. In germline, CDR1 is SGHAT, CDR2 FQNNGV. The CDR3, as DNA: TGTGCCAGCAGCCCTAGCGGACTGTTTACCGGGGAGCTGTTTTTT. As protein: CASSPSGLFTGELFF.

The J gene is TRBJ1-2, the V gene TRBV28; 9 bases map to TRBD1. CDR1 MDHEN and CDR2 SYDVKM come from the germline V gene. V was clipped by 6 bases and J by 4 bases; unmatched bases: 9. The CDR3 is made up of 15 amino acids. The CDR3 DNA reads as TGTGCCAGCAGGTCTTCACACAGGGGGCTCTATGGCTACACCTTC. It encodes CASRSSHRGLYGYTF.

V is TRBV4-2 and J is TRBJ2-2; a weak D match, TRBD2 (6 bases). Trimming cost V 4 bases and J 0 bases, with 9 bases left between them. The CDR3 is 15 amino acids. Germline CDR1 and CDR2: LGHNA and YNFKEQ. In DNA form, the CDR3 reads TGTGCCAGCAGCCTAAGGGACTCGAACACCGGGGAGCTGTTTTTT. This translates into CASSLRDSNTGELFF.

In this sample, this clone turned up once. The rearrangement joins TRBV28 to TRBJ1-2; no firm D call. The CDR3 spans 13 residues. V lost 5 bases and J 5 bases, leaving 12 bases between the germline ends. Germline V lookup: CDR1 MDHEN, CDR2 SYDVKM. CDR3 DNA sequence: TGTGCCAGCAGTCCCTCGGTGGTTTATGGCTACACCTTC. Protein: CASSPSVVYGYTF.

V gene TRBV12-2 combines with J gene TRBJ2-7; the table's D call of TRBD2 was not tested on the DNA. TRBV12-2 is listed as a pseudogene. The CDR3 is made up of 15 amino acids. Here the CDR3 reads CASRLAGTGGSEQYV. CDR3 DNA: TGTGCAAGTCGCTTAGCGGGAACGGGAGGGTCCGAGCAGTACGTC.

V usage is TRBV7-2 and J usage is TRBJ1-3; D not resolved. The CDR3 contains 14 residues. Germline V CDR1 and CDR2: SGHTA, FQGNSA. The V and J ends lost 7 bases and 4 bases respectively, with 14 bases between them. CDR3 region: CASTPGPSGNTIYF. DNA of the CDR3: TGTGCCAGCACCCCGGGTCCATCAGGAAACACCATATATTTT.

This chain connects TRBV27 to TRBJ2-3, with D tentatively TRBD1 (6 bases). The CDR3 extends over 15 amino acids. Trimming removed 3 bases from V and 0 bases from J, with 10 bases in between. Germline CDR1 MNHEY, CDR2 SMNVEV (reference sequence). The CDR3 DNA is TGTGCCAGCAGTTTTGGACAGACTAGCACAGATACGCAGTATTTT. Translation: CASSFGQTSTDTQYF.

The CDR3 spells CASSPRIGVEKLFF. The CDR3 DNA sequence: TGTGCCAGCAGCCCCCGGATAGGGGTTGAAAAACTGTTTTTT. The genes are TRBV13 and TRBJ1-4, with D tentatively TRBD1 (5 bases). V lost 5 bases and J lost 7, with 14 bases in between. Germline V gene data show CDR1 as PRHDT and CDR2 as FYEKMQ (reference sequence). This CDR3 is 14 amino acids long.

The V gene is TRBV4-1, the J gene TRBJ1-5, with a possible D match to TRBD1 (5 bases). Between the trimmed V and J ends, which lost 1 base and 7 bases, there was a span of 11 bases. Per germline, CDR1 MGHRA and CDR2 YSYEKL. This CDR3 region has 14 residues. The CDR3 protein is CASSQAQGWQPQHF. The CDR3 region has the DNA TGCGCCAGCAGCCAAGCCCAGGGATGGCAGCCCCAGCATTTT.

This rearrangement joins TRBV5-1 to TRBJ1-4; 7 nucleotides match TRBD1. V trimming: 4 bases; J trimming: 6 bases; junction bases outside the gene matches: 9. The V gene's germline CDR1 is SGHRS and CDR2 YFSETQ. This CDR3 spans 15 amino acids. CDR3 amino acids: CASSPPGQSDEKLFF. CDR3 DNA: TGCGCCAGCAGCCCACCGGGACAGTCGGATGAAAAACTGTTTTTT.

There are a few counts of this clone. V gene TRBV7-3 combines with J gene TRBJ1-1; D uncertain. Per germline, CDR1 SGHTA and CDR2 FQGTGA. The CDR3 has 14 amino acids. V was shortened by 0 bases and J by 0 bases, with 5 bases between the two germline ends. CDR3 amino acids: CASSLTSVNTEAFF. CDR3 nucleotide sequence: TGTGCCAGCAGCTTAACTTCGGTGAACACTGAAGCTTTCTTT. The whole variable domain, filled in from reference TRBV7-3 and TRBJ1-1, reads GAGVSQTPSNKVTEKGKYVELRCDPISGHTALYWYRQSLGQGPEFLIYFQGTGAADDSGLPNDRFFAVRPEGSVSTLKIQRTERGDSAVYLCASSLTSVNTEAFFGQGTRLTVV.

This chain joins TRBV7-3 and TRBJ2-3; D perhaps matches TRBD2 (6 bases). The CDR3 covers 15 residues. Germline CDR1 is SGHTA and CDR2 is FQGTGA. V dropped 5 bases and J dropped 4 bases, with 16 bases sitting between them. CDR3 nucleotide sequence: TGTGCCAGCAGCGCAGTCGGGGGAAGGGCAGATACGCAGTATTTT. It yields the protein CASSAVGGRADTQYF.

The chain couples TRBV27 to TRBJ2-1, with 10 bases matching TRBD2. With 8 bases clipped from V and 6 bases from J, the junction kept 13 bases outside the gene matches. Germline CDR1 and CDR2: MNHEY and SMNVEV (reference sequence). The CDR3 has 16 amino acids. CDR3 nucleotide sequence: TGTGCCAGCGAAACCCCGAGGAGCGGGGGGGCCAATGAGCAGTTCTTC. Protein: CASETPRSGGANEQFF.

This chain connects TRBV13 to TRBJ2-3; possibly TRBD2 for D (5 bases). The CDR3 length is 13 residues. V lost 4 bases and J lost 3, with 8 bases in between. Germline values: CDR1 PRHDT, CDR2 FYEKMQ (reference sequence). CDR3 nucleotides: TGTGCCAGCAGCTCGACTATTACAGATACGCAGTATTTT. It specifies CASSSTITDTQYF.

The genes are TRBV7-2 and TRBJ2-5; TRBD2 agrees at 9 bases. Looked up from germline, CDR1 is SGHTA and CDR2 is FQGNSA. Germline trimming cut 1 base from V and 2 bases from J; bases unmatched to any gene: 5. This CDR3 comprises 16 residues. As DNA, the CDR3 is TGTGCCAGCAGCTTAGGCGGCGGGGGGGGACAAGAGACCCAGTACTTC. This codes for CASSLGGGGGQETQYF.

The chain carries TRBV28 and TRBJ2-7, with 10 bases that match TRBD2. There are 15 residues in the CDR3. The junction had 6 bases not matched to a gene; V was cut back by 4 bases and J by 3 bases. The germline gives CDR1 MDHEN, CDR2 SYDVKM. The DNA for the CDR3 is TGTGCCAGCAGTTCTCTAGCGGGAGTAGGCTACGAGCAGTACGTC. It translates to CASSSLAGVGYEQYV.

On this clone: Distinct nucleotide sequences in the sample also encode this CDR3. This sequence joins TRBV5-5 and TRBJ1-1; no definite D call. Germline V gene sequence: CDR1 SGHKS, CDR2 YYEKEE (reference sequence). V was pared by 4 bases and J by 1 base, with 8 bases between. The CDR3 runs to 13 residues. The DNA for the CDR3 is TGTGCCAGCAGCCGCCCAGGGAACACTGAAGCTTTCTTT. This codes for CASSRPGNTEAFF.

CDR3 protein: CASSPSGGETQYF. For the CDR3, the DNA is TGTGCCAGCTCACCATCAGGGGGCGAGACCCAGTACTTC. The gene calls are TRBV18 and TRBJ2-5; 8 bases align to TRBD1. V trimming: 2 bases; J trimming: 5 bases; junction bases outside the gene matches: 1. This CDR3 comprises 13 residues. The V gene's germline CDR1 is KGHSH and CDR2 LQKENI.

The chain is built from TRBV5-1 and TRBJ1-6, with D tentatively TRBD1 (5 bases). V dropped 0 bases and J dropped 6 bases, with 10 bases sitting between them. The CDR3 is 15 amino acids. Per germline, CDR1 SGHRS and CDR2 YFSETQ. The CDR3 region has the DNA TGCGCCAGCAGCTTGGACAGGTCAATTAATTCACCCCTCCACTTT. As protein: CASSLDRSINSPLHF.

The rearrangement uses TRBV7-6 and TRBJ2-1; 9 positions match TRBD2. This CDR3 spans 17 amino acids. In germline, CDR1 is SGHVS, CDR2 FNYEAQ. After removal of 6 bases from V and 3 bases from J, the junction contained 12 bases not matched to a gene. CDR3 bases: TGTGCCAGCAGTTCCTGGCGGGAGGGAAAGGGCTACAATGAGCAGTTCTTC. Translation gives CASSSWREGKGYNEQFF.

The chain joins TRBV28 to TRBJ1-4; 7 bases are shared with TRBD1. CDR1 is MDHEN and CDR2 is SYDVKM in the germline V gene. The length of the CDR3 is 16 residues. V shed 6 bases and J 1 base; nucleotides not matched to a gene: 8. This chain's CDR3 is CASSRFRTGTNEKLFF. CDR3 sequence (DNA): TGTGCCAGCAGCCGATTTAGGACAGGAACTAATGAAAAACTGTTTTTT.

A word on this clone: One junction end disagrees with the germline gene, perhaps due to a read error. V gene TRBV5-1 combines with J gene TRBJ2-6; the match to TRBD1 covers 9 bases. This CDR3 comprises 16 residues. Germline CDR1 SGHRS, CDR2 YFSETQ. CDR3 in DNA: TGTGCCAGCGGAACAGGGGGCGGGTCTGGGGCCAACGTCCTGACTTTC. Translated, it gives CASGTGGGSGANVLTF. The full variable domain, in which reference TRBV5-1 and TRBJ2-6 provide the parts outside the CDR3, is KAGVTQTPRYLIKTRGQQVTLSCSPISGHRSVSWYQQTPGQGLQFLFEYFSETQRNKGNFPGRFSGRQFSNSRSEMNVSTLELGDSALYLCASGTGGGSGANVLTFGAGSRLTVL.

The chain has TRBV6-5 and TRBJ1-5; TRBD1 matches 7 bases. CDR1 is MNHEY and CDR2 is SVGAGI in the germline V gene. The CDR3 loop spans 15 amino acids. The V gene end was trimmed by 0 bases and the J gene end by 3 bases; junction bases not matched to a gene: 2. The CDR3 is CASSYSRGHNQPQHF. CDR3 DNA: TGTGCCAGCAGTTACTCGAGGGGGCACAATCAGCCCCAGCATTTT.

This chain connects TRBV5-6 to TRBJ2-3; 8 bases align to TRBD2. V gave up 3 bases and J gave up 8 bases; unmatched junction bases: 17. Per germline, CDR1 SGHDT and CDR2 YYEEEE. The CDR3 extends over 17 amino acids. The CDR3 protein is CASSSTRGGAVGGTQYF. The DNA for the CDR3 is TGTGCCAGCAGCTCCACCCGGGGGGGAGCCGTGGGGGGTACGCAGTATTTT.

The chain is built from TRBV19 and TRBJ2-5; TRBD1 agrees at 11 bases. The CDR3 runs 13 residues. The V gene's germline CDR1 is LNHDA and CDR2 SQIVND (reference sequence). Unmatched junction bases numbered 5, after V lost 9 bases and J lost 5 bases. The CDR3 spells CASIGTGGETQYF. CDR3 DNA: TGTGCCAGCATAGGGACAGGGGGGGAGACCCAGTACTTC.

This rearrangement joins TRBV3-1 (or the pseudogene TRBV3-2) to TRBJ2-3; D possibly corresponds to TRBD1 (6 bases). V dropped 1 base and J dropped 2 bases, with 10 bases sitting between them. In germline, CDR1 is LGHDT, CDR2 YNNKEL (reference sequence). The CDR3 has 15 residues. In DNA form, the CDR3 reads TGTGCCAGCAGCCAAGTTCAGGGGCTCACAGATACGCAGTATTTT. Its translation is CASSQVQGLTDTQYF.

The J gene is TRBJ2-5, the V gene TRBV6-5; D possibly corresponds to TRBD2 (5 bases). The CDR3 is 11 residues long. V shed 6 bases and J shed 4 bases, with 6 bases lying between them. In germline, CDR1 is MNHEY, CDR2 SVGAGI. CDR3 region: CASRRGETQYF. As DNA, the CDR3 is TGTGCCAGCAGACGGGGAGAGACCCAGTACTTC.

This sequence joins TRBV5-5 and TRBJ1-5; a possible D gene is TRBD1 (6 bases). V was clipped by 4 bases and J by 4 bases, with 21 bases between them. This CDR3 is 17 amino acids long. Germline CDR1 SGHKS, CDR2 YYEKEE (reference sequence). The CDR3 DNA reads TGTGCCAGCAGCCTTAATTCAGGGGAAAGTGGAAATCAGCCCCAGCATTTT. It translates to CASSLNSGESGNQPQHF.